This TCR beta chain appears in the sequencing data of a study of human T cells and chemical hapten exposure. Study-level information: TCR yield per sample varied, mainly due to pooled library volumes.

This clonotype has just a few counts. The antigen is not known. Extraction of total RNA was performed on unfractionated whole blood. Separate cDNA molecules received unique molecular identifiers, which the library attached to them. Study processing details: The median was about 100,000 TCRs per sample, ranging roughly 20,000 to 690,600. TCRdb re-analysed the 5' RACE reads in MiXCR, keeping a single row per CDR3 protein. What appears here as the V and J calls and clone size reflects TCRdb's work, not the paper's. The repertoire consists of roughly 82,000 distinct CDR3 sequences, with more than 15% occurring once and the leading ten covering over 6.5%. Findings of the study overall: High-frequency TCRs, those above 1 in 1000, stayed the same after DPC sensitization.

Trimming left V 1 base short and J 4 bases short, with 13 bases between. CDR1 and CDR2 (germline): SGHTA, FQGNSA. The CDR3 spans 15 residues. This chain uses TRBV7-2 with TRBJ1-1, with a tentative D call TRBD1 (6 bases). The clonotype originates from a female donor in good health. As DNA, the CDR3 is TGTGCCAGCAGCTTAGGGGTGGGGGCGATCACTGAAGCTTTCTTT. Amino acid sequence: CASSLGVGAITEAFF.